The 29 T cell receptor beta chains below all came from one sample that was sequenced in a study of T cell responses to AZD1222 COVID-19 vaccine. This table comes from immunoSEQ multiplex PCR, and its TCRdb copy is limited to in-frame clones, with some not included. The sample yields more than 150,000 clones, around 90% seen once. Here the sequenced sample was peripheral blood, taken 28 days after the second AZD1222 dose. The receptors derive from an adult who received the AZD1222 COVID-19 vaccine.

The chain recombines TRBV5-4 with TRBJ2-1; the D gene is possibly TRBD2 (6 bases). V lost 5 bases and J lost 2, with 14 bases in between. Germline CDR1 is SGHNT and CDR2 is YYREEE (reference sequence). CDR3 length: 15 residues. CDR3 nucleotide sequence: TGTGCCAGCAGGCCCGGGGGTGCGACCTACAATGAGCAGTTCTTC. Encoded protein: CASRPGGATYNEQFF.

A few counts support this clone. The chain joins TRBV3-1 (or the pseudogene TRBV3-2) to TRBJ1-1; tentatively, D is TRBD1 (6 bases). The germline V gene encodes CDR1 LGHDT and CDR2 YNNKEL (reference sequence). The V end lost 3 bases, the J end lost 4 bases, and 9 bases lay between the germline ends. The CDR3 loop spans 13 amino acids. The CDR3 loop reads CASSHGQFTEAFF. In DNA, the CDR3 is TGTGCCAGCAGCCACGGACAGTTCACTGAAGCTTTCTTT.

The chain has TRBV2 and TRBJ2-7; no clear D gene. The germline V and J ends were trimmed by 6 bases and 2 bases, with 17 bases remaining between them. The CDR3 spans 15 residues. Germline CDR1 and CDR2: SNHLY and FYNNEI. CDR3 nucleotide sequence: TGTGCCAGCAGCCCCCGTATTGGTGCCGCCTACGAGCAGTACTTC. Translation: CASSPRIGAAYEQYF.

This chain links TRBV6-2 or TRBV6-3 with TRBJ1-1, with unresolved D. This CDR3 is built from 14 residues. Germline values: CDR1 MNHEY, CDR2 SVGEGT. V lost 2 bases and J lost 1, with 8 bases in between. CDR3 sequence (DNA): TGTGCCAGCAGTTACCCTCCCGGGAACACTGAAGCTTTCTTT. It encodes CASSYPPGNTEAFF.

This rearrangement joins TRBV11-1 to TRBJ2-7, with D perhaps matching TRBD1 (6 bases). Germline loops: CDR1 SGHAT, CDR2 FQDESV (reference sequence). This CDR3 comprises 16 residues. Trimming took 4 bases from V and 9 from J, leaving 25 bases between them. The CDR3, as DNA: TGTGCCAGCAGCTCCAACGAGGACAGTACCTCCTCAGGGCAGTACTTC. Amino acid sequence: CASSSNEDSTSSGQYF.

Concerning this clone itself: This same CDR3 is encoded by further DNA sequences in the sample. The gene calls are TRBV28 and TRBJ2-7, with D perhaps TRBD1 (6 bases). This CDR3 has 13 residues. V lost 3 bases, J lost 2 bases, and 8 bases lay in between. Germline-derived CDR1 and CDR2 are MDHEN and SYDVKM. The CDR3 sequence: CASSLSGAYEQYF. CDR3 DNA sequence: TGTGCCAGCAGTTTGTCAGGGGCCTACGAGCAGTACTTC.

The chain has TRBV18 and TRBJ2-5; 9 nucleotides match TRBD1. J gave up 4 bases and V 7 bases, and 4 bases lay outside the gene matches. The V gene's germline CDR1 is KGHSH and CDR2 LQKENI. The length of the CDR3 is 13 residues. The CDR3 bases are TGTGCCAGCTTGCCGGGACAGGGAGAGACCCAGTACTTC. Residues: CASLPGQGETQYF.

This clone was counted a single time. V and J are TRBV9 and TRBJ2-2; D uncertain. V shed 0 bases and J shed 7 bases, with 4 bases lying between them. This CDR3 region has 12 residues. CDR1 and CDR2 (germline): SGDLS, YYNGEE. CDR3 in amino acids: CASSVVNGELFF. In DNA form, the CDR3 reads TGTGCCAGCAGCGTAGTTAACGGGGAGCTGTTTTTT. The full variable domain, completed using reference TRBV9 and TRBJ2-2, is DSGVTQTPKHLITATGQRVTLRCSPRSGDLSVYWYQQSLDQGLQFLIQYYNGEERAKGNILERFSAQQFPDLHSELNLSSLELGDSALYFCASSVVNGELFFGEGSRLTVL.

The rearrangement uses TRBV7-8 and TRBJ2-7; 8 bases are shared with TRBD1. J lost 2 bases, V lost 5 bases, and 8 bases had no gene match. This CDR3 is 15 amino acids long. CDR1 and CDR2 (germline): SGHVS, FQNEAQ. CDR3 amino acids: CASSREVRGPYEQYF. In DNA form, the CDR3 reads TGTGCCAGCAGCCGAGAGGTCAGGGGGCCCTACGAGCAGTACTTC.

A remark on this clone: Its ends do not fully match the called genes, so a read error is possible. The chain carries TRBV7-8 and TRBJ2-6, with TRBD2 matching 10 bases. CDR1 and CDR2 (germline): SGHVS, FQNEAQ. The CDR3 is 19 residues long. The CDR3 DNA sequence: TGTGCCAGCAGCGTAGCATCACTAGCGGGAAGGGCCGGGGCCAACGTCCTGACTTTC. It translates to CASSVASLAGRAGANVLTF.

The chain employs TRBV7-2 and TRBJ2-1; 10 bases align to TRBD2. The CDR3 is 15 amino acids. Germline V CDR1 and CDR2: SGHTA, FQGNSA. The ends lost 1 base at V and 14 bases at J; junction bases unmatched: 11. In DNA, the CDR3 is TGTGCCAGCAGCTTAGTAGAAGGAGCGGGAGGGCTCAAGTTCTTC. This sequence encodes CASSLVEGAGGLKFF.

DNA of the CDR3: TGCGCCAGCAGCCAAGAGGGGGCCGGTGATGAAAAACTGTTTTTT. As protein: CASSQEGAGDEKLFF. This chain links TRBV4-3 with TRBJ1-4; TRBD1 is a possible D gene (6 bases). V was pared by 0 bases and J by 6 bases, with 11 bases between. The germline gives CDR1 LGHNA, CDR2 YSLEER. The CDR3 is made up of 15 amino acids.

This chain uses TRBV7-2 with TRBJ2-7, with TRBD2 matching 10 bases. Germline V gene sequence: CDR1 SGHTA, CDR2 FQGNSA. The CDR3 sequence is 15 residues long. Losses at the gene ends were 1 base for V and 4 bases for J; bases not matched to a gene: 4. The CDR3 DNA reads as TGTGCCAGCAGCTTAGGGAGCGGGAGGGTATACGAGCAGTACTTC. Its protein product is CASSLGSGRVYEQYF.

The chain carries TRBV27 and TRBJ1-2; 11 bases are shared with TRBD1. V lost 5 bases to trimming and J lost 5 bases; unmatched junction nucleotides: 7. Germline V gene data show CDR1 as MNHEY and CDR2 as SMNVEV (reference sequence). The CDR3 has 15 amino acids. The CDR3 sequence is CASSAPGQGVYGYTF. Here the CDR3 DNA reads TGTGCCAGCAGTGCCCCGGGACAGGGGGTATATGGCTACACCTTC.

The gene calls are TRBV7-2 and TRBJ1-2; D is possibly TRBD1 (5 bases). Per germline, CDR1 SGHTA and CDR2 FQGNSA. Trimming pared 5 bases from V and 4 bases from J, leaving 23 bases between. The CDR3 contains 17 residues. The CDR3 sequence is CASSPTGGRAGLYGYTF. The CDR3 bases are TGTGCCAGCAGCCCTACCGGGGGGAGGGCGGGTCTCTATGGCTACACCTTC.

This clone appeared once. The chain has TRBV7-2 and TRBJ1-6, with D perhaps TRBD1 (5 bases). The CDR3 spans 15 residues. Between the trimmed V and J ends, which lost 5 bases and 8 bases, there was a span of 16 bases. Germline CDR1 and CDR2: SGHTA and FQGNSA. CDR3 region: CASSARRGADSPLHF. Written as DNA, the CDR3 is TGTGCCAGCAGCGCCCGACGAGGGGCAGATTCACCCCTCCACTTT.

V and J are TRBV5-4 and TRBJ2-7; D gene uncertain. The germline V gene encodes CDR1 SGHNT and CDR2 YYREEE (reference sequence). The CDR3 is 14 amino acids. V gave up 1 base and J gave up 3 bases, with 11 bases separating them. The CDR3 region has the DNA TGTGCCAGCAGCTTGCCCCCCCCTAGCTACGAGCAGTACTTC. Amino acid sequence: CASSLPPPSYEQYF.

The gene calls are TRBV28 and TRBJ2-7, with 8 bases fitting TRBD1. The V and J ends lost 5 bases and 0 bases, in that order; junction bases with no gene match: 6. Looked up from germline, CDR1 is MDHEN and CDR2 is SYDVKM. The CDR3 sequence is 15 residues long. The CDR3 coding sequence is TGTGCCAGCAGTCAGACAGGGGCTTCCTCCTACGAGCAGTACTTC. Its protein is CASSQTGASSYEQYF.

This chain's CDR3 is CASSSPGEGGELFF. Written as DNA, the CDR3 is TGTGCCAGCAGCTCCCCCGGGGAGGGCGGGGAGCTGTTTTTT. The chain uses TRBV7-9 and TRBJ2-2; 7 positions agree with TRBD2. The CDR3 spans 14 residues. V dropped 4 bases and J dropped 7; count of bases not matched to a gene: 6. Germline-derived CDR1 and CDR2 are SEHNR and FQNEAQ (reference sequence).

This chain links TRBV4-2 with TRBJ2-5; the match to TRBD1 covers 7 bases. The CDR3 length is 15 residues. V was clipped by 4 bases and J by 2 bases; unmatched bases: 7. Germline-derived CDR1 and CDR2 are LGHNA and YNFKEQ. DNA for the CDR3: TGTGCCAGCAGCCCCTTGGACAGGACTCAAGAGACCCAGTACTTC. This encodes CASSPLDRTQETQYF.

In DNA, the CDR3 is TGTGCCAGCAGCTTAACGGGCGCGGGAAGGAACACCGGGGAGCTGTTTTTT. This gives the protein CASSLTGAGRNTGELFF. V gene TRBV7-3 combines with J gene TRBJ2-2, with a weak D call TRBD2 (6 bases). V was shortened by 0 bases and J by 1 base, with 12 bases between the two germline ends. Per germline, CDR1 SGHTA and CDR2 FQGTGA. This CDR3 is built from 17 residues.

This clone came up a few times. The chain links TRBV10-3 to TRBJ2-2; D is ambiguous. This CDR3 comprises 15 residues. Germline V CDR1 and CDR2: ENHRY, SYGVKD. V lost 2 bases and J 5 bases, leaving 12 bases between the germline ends. The CDR3: CAISEKREGTGELFF. The CDR3 coding sequence is TGTGCCATCAGTGAGAAAAGGGAAGGAACCGGGGAGCTGTTTTTT.

This sequence joins TRBV2 and TRBJ2-3; 11 bases are a match to TRBD1. The J segment lost 2 bases and the V segment lost 6 bases, leaving 7 bases of the junction unmatched. There are 16 residues in the CDR3. Looked up from germline, CDR1 is SNHLY and CDR2 is FYNNEI. The CDR3 is CASSSGTGGNTDTQYF. In nucleotides, the CDR3 is TGTGCCAGCAGCTCCGGGACAGGGGGAAACACAGATACGCAGTATTTT.

About this clone: Different DNA sequences within this sample yield the same CDR3. The V gene is TRBV19, the J gene TRBJ1-2; D call uncertain. CDR1 is LNHDA, CDR2 SQIVND, per germline (reference sequence). This CDR3 is built from 12 residues. The V end was cut by 3 bases, the J end by 2 bases, with 4 bases between. CDR3 DNA: TGTGCCAGTAGTATTGAGAACTATGGCTACACCTTC. Its protein product is CASSIENYGYTF. Filled out from reference TRBV19 and TRBJ1-2, the complete variable domain reads DGGITQSPKYLFRKEGQNVTLSCEQNLNHDAMYWYRQDPGQGLRLIYYSQIVNDFQKGDIAEGYSVSREKKESFPLTVTSAQKNPTAFYLCASSIENYGYTFGSGTRLTVV.

The gene calls are TRBV18 and TRBJ1-1, with 7 bases lining up with TRBD1. The CDR3 extends over 13 amino acids. V lost 6 bases, J lost 3 bases, and 4 bases stayed unmatched. Per germline, CDR1 KGHSH and CDR2 LQKENI. This CDR3 reads CASSAGGDTEAFF. CDR3 in DNA: TGTGCCAGCTCGGCAGGGGGTGACACTGAAGCTTTCTTT.

J is TRBJ1-2 and V is TRBV19; 8 bases are shared with TRBD1. CDR3 length: 12 amino acids. The germline V gene encodes CDR1 LNHDA and CDR2 SQIVND (reference sequence). Losses at the gene ends were 8 bases for V and 8 bases for J; bases not matched to a gene: 7. The CDR3 sequence: CASRGQGEGYTF. CDR3 nucleotides: TGTGCCAGTCGCGGACAGGGAGAGGGCTACACCTTC.

The chain couples TRBV19 to TRBJ1-6; D is unclear. CDR3 length equals 13 residues. V lost 11 bases to trimming and J lost 3 bases, with 11 bases between them. The V gene's germline CDR1 is LNHDA and CDR2 SQIVND (reference sequence). The CDR3 spells CASSQIYNSPLHF. CDR3 sequence (DNA): TGTGCCTCCAGCCAGATCTATAATTCACCCCTCCACTTT.

This clone has just a few counts. This chain links TRBV7-8 with TRBJ2-7, with D tentatively TRBD1 (6 bases). The CDR3 consists of 15 residues. The V gene lost 1 base and the J gene lost 1 base, with 11 bases spanning the gap. Germline loops: CDR1 SGHVS, CDR2 FQNEAQ. The DNA of the CDR3 is TGTGCCAGCAGCTTAGTACAGGGAGAATCCTACGAGCAGTACTTC. Its translation is CASSLVQGESYEQYF.

Here the CDR3 DNA reads TGTGCCAGCAGCTTGGAAAGGACTAGCTACAATGAGCAGTTCTTC. It specifies CASSLERTSYNEQFF. The chain joins TRBV5-6 to TRBJ2-1, with 7 bases that match TRBD2. The germline gives CDR1 SGHDT, CDR2 YYEEEE. This CDR3 spans 15 amino acids. After removal of 0 bases from V and 3 bases from J, the junction contained 3 bases not matched to a gene.